A single sample gave rise to the 25 T cell receptor beta chains below, sequenced in a study of blood T cell repertoires in COVID-19. Profiled with immunoSEQ multiplex PCR; TCRdb holds only in-frame clones, not every one. The sample contains 250,000 to 300,000 clones, under 90% of which appear only once. Input material: peripheral blood. The receptors here all came from a man aged 55 to 70 with acute or convalescent COVID-19.

This chain uses TRBV27 with TRBJ1-4; D perhaps matches TRBD1 (5 bases). The CDR3 is 16 residues long. The V end lost 5 bases, the J end lost 4 bases, and 17 bases lay between the germline ends. Germline V gene data show CDR1 as MNHEY and CDR2 as SMNVEV (reference sequence). The CDR3 sequence is CASSPNPDSRNEKLFF. The CDR3 nucleotides read TGTGCCAGCAGTCCTAACCCCGACAGCCGTAATGAAAAACTGTTTTTT.

This clone was picked up a small number of times. This specimen includes other DNA sequences encoding the same CDR3. V usage is TRBV6-5 and J usage is TRBJ1-2; 11 positions match TRBD1. Unmatched junction bases numbered 6, after V lost 2 bases and J lost 4 bases. The CDR3 has 16 amino acids. CDR1 is MNHEY and CDR2 is SVGAGI in the germline V gene. Written as DNA, the CDR3 is TGTGCCAGCAGTTACCTCAGGACAGGGGGCACCTATGGCTACACCTTC. This encodes CASSYLRTGGTYGYTF.

This chain uses TRBV19 with TRBJ2-5; D is possibly TRBD2 (5 bases). This CDR3 is 15 amino acids long. V was cut by 4 bases and J by 7 bases, with 19 bases left in between. The germline CDR1 and CDR2 sequences are LNHDA and SQIVND (reference sequence). The CDR3 DNA reads as TGTGCCAGTAGTACCATAGACCCTAACAGCGGGACCCAGTACTTC. Protein product: CASSTIDPNSGTQYF.

This clone was found a few times. The chain couples TRBV23-1 to TRBJ1-2; D remains unclear. TRBV23-1 is identified as an open reading frame with a role that is uncertain. The CDR3 is 15 amino acids. Trimming stripped 0 bases from V and 1 base from J, with 9 bases between. CDR3: CASSQSTGSNYGYTF. The CDR3 nucleotides read TGCGCCAGCAGTCAATCTACGGGGAGTAACTATGGCTACACCTTC.

The chain links TRBV7-9 to TRBJ1-3, with 7 bases matching TRBD1. The germline V gene encodes CDR1 SEHNR and CDR2 FQNEAQ (reference sequence). Unmatched junction bases numbered 3, after V lost 5 bases and J lost 2 bases. The CDR3 sequence is 14 residues long. The CDR3 protein is CASSIQGAGNTIYF. In DNA form, the CDR3 reads TGTGCCAGCAGCATCCAGGGGGCTGGAAACACCATATATTTT.

This chain links TRBV16 with TRBJ1-5, with a possible D match to TRBD1 (5 bases). This CDR3 has 15 amino acids. V was shortened by 4 bases and J by 5 bases, with 15 bases between the two germline ends. Germline-derived CDR1 and CDR2 are KGHSY and FQNENV. The CDR3 sequence is CASSPDWGDYQPQHF. The CDR3 DNA reads as TGTGCCAGCAGCCCGGATTGGGGGGATTATCAGCCCCAGCATTTT.

The rearrangement joins TRBV7-3 to TRBJ2-1; D possibly corresponds to TRBD1 (7 bases). The ends were cut back, 3 bases at V and 4 bases at J, with 13 bases in the middle. CDR1 SGHTA and CDR2 FQGTGA come from the germline V gene. The length of the CDR3 is 15 residues. CDR3 in amino acids: CASSLRGDRYNEQFF. The CDR3 bases are TGTGCCAGCAGCTTGAGGGGGGACAGATACAATGAGCAGTTCTTC.

The rearrangement joins TRBV7-6 to TRBJ2-7, with 7 bases that match TRBD2. The CDR3 totals 14 residues. CDR1 is SGHVS and CDR2 is FNYEAQ in the germline V gene. With 2 bases clipped from V and 4 bases from J, the junction kept 5 bases outside the gene matches. CDR3 nucleotide sequence: TGTGCCAGCAGCTTACACGGGGGAGGGTACGAGCAGTACTTC. The encoded protein is CASSLHGGGYEQYF.

The chain is built from TRBV6-5 and TRBJ1-1; TRBD1 agrees at 9 bases. Germline assignment: CDR1 MNHEY and CDR2 SVGAGI. The CDR3 runs 13 residues. Trimming cost V 8 bases and J 7 bases; bases outside gene matches: 8. CDR3 amino acids: CASANRGHNEAFF. CDR3 nucleotide sequence: TGTGCCAGCGCAAACAGGGGGCATAATGAAGCTTTCTTT.

The chain has TRBV4-2 and TRBJ2-7; D is possibly TRBD1 (6 bases). The germline CDR1 and CDR2 sequences are LGHNA and YNFKEQ. V was shortened by 1 base and J by 2 bases, with 12 bases between the two germline ends. The CDR3 runs to 15 residues. The CDR3 region has the DNA TGTGCCAGCAGCCAAGCCTCAGGACAGACCTACGAGCAGTACTTC. Amino acids: CASSQASGQTYEQYF.

The count of this clone is one. The V gene is TRBV30, the J gene TRBJ1-3; D unclear. The V end lost 7 bases, the J end lost 1 base, and 2 bases lay between the germline ends. CDR1 is GTSNPN, CDR2 SVGIG, per germline (reference sequence). CDR3 length: 10 residues. For the CDR3, the DNA is TGTGCCTTATCTGGAAACACCATATATTTT. Its protein is CALSGNTIYF. The full variable domain, in which reference TRBV30 and TRBJ1-3 provide the parts outside the CDR3, is SQTIHQWPATLVQPVGSPLSLECTVEGTSNPNLYWYRQAAGRGLQLLFYSVGIGQISSEVPQNLSASRPQDRQFILSSKKLLLSDSGFYLCALSGNTIYFGEGSWLTVV.

The V gene is TRBV18, the J gene TRBJ1-6; 8 positions agree with TRBD1. In germline, CDR1 is KGHSH, CDR2 LQKENI. The CDR3 is 14 residues long. Trimming took 3 bases from V and 7 from J; bases not matched to a gene: 2. CDR3 sequence reads: CASSPGQENSPLHF. The CDR3 region has the DNA TGTGCCAGCTCACCGGGACAGGAAAATTCACCCCTCCACTTT.

The rearrangement links TRBV10-1 to TRBJ1-1; D is undetermined. Germline-derived CDR1 and CDR2 are WNHNN and SYGVQD (reference sequence). V was clipped by 2 bases and J by 7 bases, with 5 bases between them. The CDR3 loop spans 11 amino acids. CDR3 residues: CASSEPIEAFF. The CDR3 nucleotides are TGCGCCAGCAGTGAGCCAATTGAAGCTTTCTTT.

The J gene is TRBJ2-7, the V gene TRBV10-3; 9 positions agree with TRBD1. Trimming took 6 bases from V and 1 from J; bases not matched to a gene: 4. The CDR3 is 14 residues long. Germline loops: CDR1 ENHRY, CDR2 SYGVKD. CDR3 nucleotides: TGTGCCATCAGAGGCGGACAGGGGTCCTACGAGCAGTACTTC. Translation: CAIRGGQGSYEQYF.

The V and J genes are TRBV5-4 and TRBJ2-5; TRBD1 aligns across 9 bases. Germline V gene sequence: CDR1 SGHNT, CDR2 YYREEE (reference sequence). V was clipped by 4 bases and J by 5 bases; unmatched bases: 12. CDR3 length: 16 amino acids. DNA of the CDR3: TGTGCCAGCAGCAAACCGGGACAGGGTCAAGGGGAGACCCAGTACTTC. This gives the protein CASSKPGQGQGETQYF.

This clone has just a few counts. This chain joins TRBV5-1 and TRBJ1-2, with a possible D match to TRBD1 (5 bases). Germline CDR1 is SGHRS and CDR2 is YFSETQ. CDR3 length equals 14 residues. Trimming removed 0 bases at V and 0 bases at J, with 6 bases between. CDR3 loop: CASSLEGTNYGYTF. The CDR3 DNA follows: TGCGCCAGCAGCTTGGAGGGGACTAACTATGGCTACACCTTC.

The rearrangement joins TRBV29-1 to TRBJ1-2; possible D gene TRBD1, 5 bases. The V gene's germline CDR1 is SQVTM and CDR2 ANQGSEA. CDR3 length: 12 residues. The V end was cut by 6 bases, the J end by 2 bases, with 10 bases between. In DNA, the CDR3 is TGCAGCGTAGGCCAGGGAAACTATGGCTACACCTTC. The encoded protein is CSVGQGNYGYTF.

V and J are TRBV7-2 and TRBJ2-7, with 7 bases that match TRBD1. V lost 0 bases and J lost 4; bases outside the gene matches: 9. The CDR3 is 16 amino acids. Germline V gene lookup returns CDR1 SGHTA and CDR2 FQGNSA. CDR3: CASSLAGQMGLYEQYF. The CDR3 nucleotides read TGTGCCAGCAGCTTAGCGGGACAGATGGGCCTTTACGAGCAGTACTTC. Filled out from reference TRBV7-2 and TRBJ2-7, the complete variable domain reads GAGVSQSPSNKVTEKGKDVELRCDPISGHTALYWYRQSLGQGLEFLIYFQGNSAPDKSGLPSDRFSAERTGGSVSTLTIQRTQQEDSAVYLCASSLAGQMGLYEQYFGPGTRLTVT.

This sequence joins TRBV5-1 and TRBJ1-1, with D perhaps matching TRBD1 (6 bases). CDR3 length: 14 residues. V dropped 4 bases and J dropped 1 base, with 11 bases sitting between them. The germline V gene has CDR1 SGHRS and CDR2 YFSETQ. CDR3 sequence: CASSLGGENTEAFF. The CDR3 coding sequence is TGCGCCAGCAGCCTAGGGGGGGAGAACACTGAAGCTTTCTTT.

As regards this clone: Other DNA sequences in this sample translate to the same CDR3. The chain links TRBV24-1 to TRBJ1-1; D perhaps matches TRBD1 (6 bases). Germline values: CDR1 KGHDR, CDR2 SFDVKD. The CDR3 has 12 amino acids. V was shortened by 1 base and J by 7 bases, with 6 bases between the two germline ends. The DNA of the CDR3 is TGTGCCACCAGTGATTTACAGGGTGAAGCTTTCTTT. Translation: CATSDLQGEAFF.

CDR3 region: CASSSGRAANSPLHF. The CDR3 DNA sequence: TGTGCCAGCAGCTCTGGGAGGGCCGCGAATTCACCCCTCCACTTT. The V call is TRBV7-2, the J call TRBJ1-6; D call uncertain. This CDR3 has 15 amino acids. CDR1 is SGHTA and CDR2 is FQGNSA in the germline V gene. V shed 4 bases and J shed 7 bases, with 14 bases lying between them.

The rearrangement uses TRBV6-6 and TRBJ1-3, with D perhaps matching TRBD1 (6 bases). Trimming took off 8 bases at V and 3 bases at J, with 11 bases between the two ends. Germline assignment: CDR1 MNHNY and CDR2 SVGAGI (reference sequence). CDR3 length: 13 amino acids. CDR3 nucleotide sequence: TGTGCCAGCCTGACAGGAATTGGAAACACCATATATTTT. Translation gives CASLTGIGNTIYF.

The gene calls are TRBV5-1 and TRBJ2-7, with D perhaps matching TRBD1 (6 bases). This CDR3 spans 14 amino acids. Per the germline V gene, CDR1 is SGHRS and CDR2 is YFSETQ. V was trimmed by 2 bases and J by 6 bases, leaving 15 bases between them. The CDR3 bases are TGCGCCAGCAGCTTTGGACAGTTAATGATCGAGCAGTACTTC. Its translation: CASSFGQLMIEQYF.

This sequence joins TRBV5-6 and TRBJ1-2; D gene ambiguous. CDR1 SGHDT and CDR2 YYEEEE come from the germline V gene. V lost 1 base to trimming and J lost 4 bases, with 5 bases between them. This CDR3 spans 12 amino acids. The CDR3 sequence is CASSLYSYGYTF. In DNA form, the CDR3 reads TGTGCCAGCAGCTTGTACAGCTATGGCTACACCTTC.

The gene calls are TRBV3-1 (or the pseudogene TRBV3-2) and TRBJ2-5; maybe TRBD2 (6 bases). This CDR3 spans 11 amino acids. The germline V gene has CDR1 LGHDT and CDR2 YNNKEL (reference sequence). The V and J ends lost 6 bases and 7 bases respectively, with 9 bases between them. In DNA form, the CDR3 reads TGTGCCAGCAGTCCCGGGGGGACCCAGTACTTC. Translated, it gives CASSPGGTQYF.